This T cell receptor (beta chain) was profiled in a study of T cell responses to AZD1222 COVID-19 vaccine. General study results and limits: The donor group comprised mostly white British people and more females; the analysis possibly underestimated clonal diversity. CD4 TCRs associated with vaccination spanned spike, dominating at 160-218 and 743-854.

V was cut by 3 bases and J by 7 bases, with 14 bases left in between. This CDR3 comprises 14 residues. Germline lookup yields CDR1 SGHDT and CDR2 YYEEEE. On this clone itself: Its antigen is not known.

The assay was immunoSEQ multiplex PCR, and TCRdb's table has in-frame clones only and misses some. The table lists 75,000 to 90,000 clones, approximately 83% of them singletons. This clonotype originated in an adult who received the AZD1222 COVID-19 vaccine. The chain links TRBV5-6 to TRBJ1-5, with a possible D match to TRBD1 (6 bases). The sequencing used peripheral blood, collected 28 days after the second AZD1222 dose. CDR3 amino acids: CASSSQGFGQPQHF. Here the CDR3 DNA reads TGTGCCAGCAGCTCCCAGGGGTTCGGACAGCCCCAGCATTTT.